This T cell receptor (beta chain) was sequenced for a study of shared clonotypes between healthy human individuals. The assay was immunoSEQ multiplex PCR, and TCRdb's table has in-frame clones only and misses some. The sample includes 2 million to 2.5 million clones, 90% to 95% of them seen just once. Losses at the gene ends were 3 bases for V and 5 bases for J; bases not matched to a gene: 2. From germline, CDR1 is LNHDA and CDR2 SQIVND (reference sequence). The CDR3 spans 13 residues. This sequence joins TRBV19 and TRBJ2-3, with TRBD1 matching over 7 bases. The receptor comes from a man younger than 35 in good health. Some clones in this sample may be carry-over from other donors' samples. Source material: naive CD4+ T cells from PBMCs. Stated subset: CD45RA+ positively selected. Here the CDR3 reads CASSIGQVDTQYF. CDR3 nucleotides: TGTGCCAGTAGTATTGGACAGGTAGATACGCAGTATTTT.